Following are 18 T cell receptor beta chains from one sample sequenced in a study of shared clonotypes between healthy human individuals. The repertoire was sequenced with immunoSEQ multiplex PCR; TCRdb's copy has only in-frame clones and lacks some. Among about 2.4 million clones listed, 90% to 95% were seen once. The material sequenced was naive CD4+ T cells from PBMCs. Noted subset: CD45RA+ positively selected. These receptor sequences come from a man younger than 35 in good health. Some clones in this sample may be carry-over from other donors' samples.

This chain uses TRBV6-1 with TRBJ2-2; D unclear. The CDR3 is 13 residues long. Germline V gives CDR1 MNHNS, CDR2 SASEGT. V shed 4 bases and J shed 4 bases, with 7 bases lying between them. For the CDR3, the DNA is TGTGCCAGCAGTGTCACGTTCACCGGGGAGCTGTTTTTT. Translated, it gives CASSVTFTGELFF.

The CDR3 reads CASSLTRSNSYNEQFF. Here the CDR3 DNA reads TGTGCCAGCAGCCTGACTAGATCGAACTCCTACAATGAGCAGTTCTTC. The chain couples TRBV5-4 to TRBJ2-1; D is possibly TRBD2 (6 bases). V lost 4 bases, J lost 0 bases, and 14 bases lay in between. CDR1 SGHNT and CDR2 YYREEE come from the germline V gene (reference sequence). This CDR3 contains 16 residues.

The V and J genes are TRBV27 and TRBJ1-2; D unresolved. CDR1 is MNHEY, CDR2 SMNVEV, per germline (reference sequence). The CDR3 is made up of 14 amino acids. Trimming left V 3 bases short and J 1 base short, with 9 bases between. The CDR3 nucleotides read TGTGCCAGCAGTTTCTCGTACCGTAACTATGGCTACACCTTC. Protein sequence: CASSFSYRNYGYTF.

This chain joins TRBV7-8 and TRBJ2-2; D possibly uses TRBD1 or TRBD2 (5 bases each). Germline assignment: CDR1 SGHVS and CDR2 FQNEAQ. Trimming pared 5 bases from V and 3 bases from J, leaving 10 bases between. The CDR3 length is 14 residues. Written as DNA, the CDR3 is TGTGCCAGCAGCACGGGACGGCACACCGGGGAGCTGTTTTTT. Residues: CASSTGRHTGELFF.

The chain couples TRBV30 to TRBJ2-7; 10 bases match TRBD1. Germline CDR1 GTSNPN, CDR2 SVGIG (reference sequence). The CDR3 contains 15 residues. V shed 3 bases and J 4 bases; nucleotides not matched to a gene: 9. The CDR3 loop is CAWSSPGQGNYEQYF. The DNA of the CDR3 is TGTGCCTGGAGCAGCCCGGGACAGGGGAATTACGAGCAGTACTTC.

The chain uses TRBV6-6 and TRBJ1-4; tentative D call: TRBD1 (5 bases). The germline CDR1 and CDR2 sequences are MNHNY and SVGAGI (reference sequence). CDR3 length: 14 residues. Trimming left V 4 bases short and J 8 bases short, with 14 bases between. The CDR3 region has the DNA TGTGCCAGCAGTTTCGCAGGGCCGGGGGAAAAACTGTTTTTT. Protein sequence: CASSFAGPGEKLFF.

This clone was counted a few times. Within the sample, other DNA sequences also encode this same CDR3. The chain combines TRBV2 with TRBJ1-1; no reliable D call. Trimming cost V 4 bases and J 0 bases, with 6 bases left between them. The CDR3 is made up of 13 amino acids. CDR1 and CDR2 (germline): SNHLY, FYNNEI. CDR3 residues: CASSGDMNTEAFF. The DNA of the CDR3 is TGTGCCAGCAGTGGAGATATGAACACTGAAGCTTTCTTT.

This clone has more than one count but fewer than ten. The chain is built from TRBV4-2 and TRBJ1-2; no clear D. Between the trimmed V and J ends, which lost 0 bases and 7 bases, there was a span of 12 bases. The CDR3 has 14 amino acids. Germline V lookup: CDR1 LGHNA, CDR2 YNFKEQ. In nucleotides, the CDR3 is TGTGCCAGCAGCCAAGATCGACGAACGGGTGGCTACACCTTC. It translates to CASSQDRRTGGYTF.

About this clone: Other DNA variants within this sample encode the same CDR3. The chain has TRBV27 and TRBJ2-2; possible D gene TRBD1, 7 bases. V was cut by 5 bases and J by 4 bases, with 11 bases left in between. CDR1 MNHEY and CDR2 SMNVEV come from the germline V gene (reference sequence). The CDR3 is 14 amino acids. CDR3 in DNA: TGTGCCAGCAGTCGCCAGGGGGGCACCGGGGAGCTGTTTTTT. This gives the protein CASSRQGGTGELFF.

The rearrangement uses TRBV5-4 and TRBJ2-7, with D hard to call. Trimming cost V 5 bases and J 6 bases, with 15 bases left between them. The CDR3 runs to 13 residues. Germline CDR1 reads SGHNT; CDR2 reads YYREEE (reference sequence). For the CDR3, the DNA is TGTGCCAGCAGTTCGCCCGTCCCGGGCGAGCAGTACTTC. It is translated as CASSSPVPGEQYF.

This sequence joins TRBV7-9 and TRBJ2-1, with 9 bases lining up with TRBD2. The germline V gene encodes CDR1 SEHNR and CDR2 FQNEAQ (reference sequence). This CDR3 is 15 amino acids long. V dropped 8 bases and J dropped 2; count of bases not matched to a gene: 7. The DNA for the CDR3 is TGTGCCAGCGGAGCGGGAGGTGGCACCTACAATGAGCAGTTCTTC. Translated, it gives CASGAGGGTYNEQFF.

V usage is TRBV7-3 and J usage is TRBJ2-5; D perhaps matches TRBD2 (5 bases). Germline CDR1 and CDR2: SGHTA and FQGTGA. This CDR3 region has 13 residues. Trimming removed 2 bases at V and 5 bases at J, with 9 bases between. As DNA, the CDR3 is TGTGCCAGCAGCTTATGGCCGGGGGAGACCCAGTACTTC. This translates into CASSLWPGETQYF.

The genes are TRBV27 and TRBJ2-5; 10 bases fit TRBD2. This CDR3 region has 16 residues. Germline loops: CDR1 MNHEY, CDR2 SMNVEV (reference sequence). The junction had 11 bases not matched to a gene; V was cut back by 4 bases and J by 6 bases. The CDR3, as DNA: TGTGCCAGCAGTTCCCCCACTAGCGGGATTCGGAAGACCCAGTACTTC. Residues: CASSSPTSGIRKTQYF.

The J gene is TRBJ1-2, the V gene TRBV7-9, with no clear D. The CDR3 has 16 residues. CDR1 is SEHNR and CDR2 is FQNEAQ in the germline V gene (reference sequence). The V gene lost 1 base and the J gene lost 6 bases, with 18 bases spanning the gap. CDR3 DNA: TGTGCCAGCAGCTTAGGGGTCCCGCGGGGTAAAAATGGCTACACCTTC. Its protein product is CASSLGVPRGKNGYTF.

The gene calls are TRBV5-5 and TRBJ2-7, with D possibly being TRBD1 (5 bases). CDR1 is SGHKS and CDR2 is YYEKEE in the germline V gene (reference sequence). The CDR3 runs 15 residues. Trimming removed 0 bases at V and 2 bases at J, with 12 bases between. In nucleotides, the CDR3 is TGTGCCAGCAGCTTGGAGGGGCACCGAACCTACGAGCAGTACTTC. Protein: CASSLEGHRTYEQYF.

V and J are TRBV28 and TRBJ2-7, with D possibly TRBD1 on 7 matching bases. CDR1 is MDHEN, CDR2 SYDVKM, per germline. The CDR3 length is 15 residues. Trimming took off 6 bases at V and 2 bases at J, with 17 bases between the two ends. The CDR3 protein is CASRSRGGGTYEQYF. DNA for the CDR3: TGTGCCAGCAGATCCCGAGGGGGCGGGACCTACGAGCAGTACTTC.

This chain uses TRBV19 with TRBJ1-4; the match to TRBD1 covers 7 bases. V lost 6 bases, J lost 8 bases, and 12 bases stayed unmatched. Per the germline V gene, CDR1 is LNHDA and CDR2 is SQIVND (reference sequence). The CDR3 totals 15 residues. CDR3 DNA sequence: TGTGCCAGTAGACCAACAGGGGATCCCTGGGAAAAACTGTTTTTT. Translating gives CASRPTGDPWEKLFF.

The chain couples TRBV7-8 to TRBJ1-5; D not certain. The CDR3 runs 16 residues. CDR1 and CDR2 from the germline V gene are SGHVS and FQNEAQ. V lost 1 base and J lost 7, with 17 bases in between. In DNA form, the CDR3 reads TGTGCCAGCAGCTTAGAACTTCGGGTCAGCCGGCAGCCCCAGCATTTT. Translating gives CASSLELRVSRQPQHF.